Here is one T cell receptor (beta chain) with its context. The CDR3 covers 13 residues. Per germline, CDR1 SGDLS and CDR2 YYNGEE. Between the trimmed V and J ends, which lost 2 bases and 10 bases, there was a span of 10 bases. Profiling relied on immunoSEQ multiplex PCR, and the TCRdb table lists in-frame clones only, not all of them. The sample contains 59,000 or so clones, around 82% of which appear only once. The data are from a study of OX40 agonist ivuxolimab in advanced cancers. The TCR originated in an adult with an advanced solid tumor such as melanoma, head and neck, liver or kidney cancer. This sample comprised CD4+ or CD8+ T cells sorted from blood, obtained in a trial of the OX40 agonist ivuxolimab. The chain has TRBV9 and TRBJ1-6; maybe TRBD1 (5 bases). CDR3 nucleotide sequence: TGTGCCAGCAGCGTTAAGCGGGACTCACCCCTCCACTTT. It codes for CASSVKRDSPLHF.